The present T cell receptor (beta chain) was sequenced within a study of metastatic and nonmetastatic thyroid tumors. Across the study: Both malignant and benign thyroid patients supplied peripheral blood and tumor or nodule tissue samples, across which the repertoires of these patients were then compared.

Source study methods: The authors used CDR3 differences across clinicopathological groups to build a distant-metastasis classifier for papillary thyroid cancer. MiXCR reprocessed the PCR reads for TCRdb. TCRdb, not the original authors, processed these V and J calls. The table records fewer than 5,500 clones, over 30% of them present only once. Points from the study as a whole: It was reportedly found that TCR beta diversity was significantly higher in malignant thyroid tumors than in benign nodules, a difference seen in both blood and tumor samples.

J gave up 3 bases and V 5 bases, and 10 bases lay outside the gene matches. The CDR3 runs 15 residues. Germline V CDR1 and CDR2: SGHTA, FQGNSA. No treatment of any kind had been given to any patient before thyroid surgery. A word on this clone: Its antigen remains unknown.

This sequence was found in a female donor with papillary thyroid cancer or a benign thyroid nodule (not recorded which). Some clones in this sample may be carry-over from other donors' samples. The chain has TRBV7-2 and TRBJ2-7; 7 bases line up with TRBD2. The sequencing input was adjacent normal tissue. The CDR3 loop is CASSVGAGTVYEQYF. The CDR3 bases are TGTGCCAGCAGCGTAGGAGCGGGAACCGTCTACGAGCAGTACTTC.